This is a list of T cell receptor beta chains from one sample in a study of CD8 T cells in ankylosing spondylitis. TCRdb re-called the 5' RACE reads with MiXCR, one entry per CDR3 protein. Among about 440,000 distinct CDR3 sequences listed, more than 15% were seen once. Sequencing was done on a sample of blood, either unsorted or a sorted T cell fraction (not recorded which). The origin of the receptors is a male donor with ankylosing spondylitis. The CDR3 runs from the conserved cysteine through the conserved F or W. D genes are given only for firm matches. The size entry is marked missing in some rows and otherwise reads once, few, many or a size class.

j_gene,abundance,v_gene,d_gene,CDR3nt,CDR3aa
TRBJ1-2,few,TRBV5-6,-,TGTGCCAGCAGCTCCCGACCCCGAAATGGCTACACCTTC,CASSSRPRNGYTF
TRBJ1-3,few,TRBV28,-,TGTGCCAGCAGTCTCAGGGGTAACGGAAACACCATATATTTT,CASSLRGNGNTIYF
TRBJ2-3,medium-sized,TRBV29-1,TRBD1,TGCAGCCTAGGACCGGGACAGGGGCCAGATACGCAGTATTTT,CSLGPGQGPDTQYF
TRBJ2-3,-,TRBV12-3/TRBV12-4,TRBD2,TGTGCCAGCAGTTTACCCGGACTTGCTAGCGGGGGATCGGATACGCAGTATTTT,CASSLPGLASGGSDTQYF
TRBJ2-2,few,TRBV7-3,-,TGTGCCAGCAGCTTAGAGGGCGGATGGAACACCGGGGAGCTGTTTTTT,CASSLEGGWNTGELFF
TRBJ2-3,few,TRBV6-4,TRBD2,TGTGCCAGCAGTGACGCGGGGGGAAGCACAGATACGCAGTATTTT,CASSDAGGSTDTQYF
TRBJ2-7,few,TRBV12-3/TRBV12-4,-,TGTGCCAGCAGTTTAGCCCCGCGCTACTCCTACGAGCAGTACTTC,CASSLAPRYSYEQYF
TRBJ2-7,many,TRBV11-2,-,TGTGCCAGCAGTTTAAAAGGGTACGAGCAGTACTTC,CASSLKGYEQYF
TRBJ1-6,-,TRBV30,TRBD1,TGTGCCTGGAGGGACACAGGGGTGGTTTCACCCCTCCACTTT,CAWRDTGVVSPLHF
TRBJ2-1,-,TRBV9,TRBD2,TGTGCCAGCAGCTCCGGGACTAGCGGGACGGGAGAGCAGTTCTTC,CASSSGTSGTGEQFF
TRBJ2-5,few,TRBV9,-,TGTGCCAGCAGCGTAGGCACCATACCCCGGGAGACCCAGTACTTC,CASSVGTIPRETQYF